A selection of T cell receptor beta chains follows, all from one sample in a study of T cell responses to AZD1222 COVID-19 vaccine. This table comes from immunoSEQ multiplex PCR, and its TCRdb copy is limited to in-frame clones, with some not included. The sample has about 99,000 clones, 90% seen once. Sample: peripheral blood, taken on day 0 of AZD1222 vaccination. All receptors derive from an adult in good health. CDR3s include the opening cysteine and the closing phenylalanine or tryptophan. The D gene is left open where the match is weak. Size is omitted from some rows. Given values are once, few, many or a class for expanded clones.

cdr3_aa: CASSLGIRDRGGHEQYF
cdr3_nt: TGCGCCAGCAGCTTGGGGATCCGGGACAGGGGCGGTCACGAGCAGTACTTC
cdr3_length: 17
j_call: TRBJ2-7
d_call: TRBD1
v_call: TRBV5-1
clone_size: NA

cdr3_aa: CASSLSGGSGELFF
cdr3_nt: TGCGCCAGCAGCCTTTCAGGGGGCTCCGGGGAGCTGTTTTTT
cdr3_length: 14
j_call: TRBJ2-2
d_call: TRBD1
v_call: TRBV5-1
clone_size: NA

cdr3_aa: CASSSNLAGGYQETQYF
cdr3_nt: TGTGCCAGCAGCTCAAATCTAGCGGGGGGGTACCAAGAGACCCAGTACTTC
cdr3_length: 17
j_call: TRBJ2-5
d_call: TRBD2
v_call: TRBV7-8
clone_size: NA

cdr3_aa: CASSLGRARQGRNTEAFF
cdr3_nt: TGTGCCAGCAGCTTAGGAAGGGCCAGACAGGGGCGGAACACTGAAGCTTTCTTT
cdr3_length: 18
j_call: TRBJ1-1
d_call: TRBD1
v_call: TRBV7-8
clone_size: once

cdr3_aa: CASSQGVINTGELFF
cdr3_nt: TGTGCCAGCAGCCAGGGGGTAATTAACACCGGGGAGCTGTTTTTT
cdr3_length: 15
j_call: TRBJ2-2
d_call: NA
v_call: TRBV3-1/TRBV3-2
clone_size: NA

cdr3_aa: CASSPATASSGNTIYF
cdr3_nt: TGTGCCAGCTCACCCGCGACAGCCAGTTCTGGAAACACCATATATTTT
cdr3_length: 16
j_call: TRBJ1-3
d_call: NA
v_call: TRBV18
clone_size: NA

cdr3_aa: CASSPNGGTEAFF
cdr3_nt: TGCGCCAGCAGCCCCAACGGGGGCACTGAAGCTTTCTTT
cdr3_length: 13
j_call: TRBJ1-1
d_call: NA
v_call: TRBV4-3
clone_size: NA

cdr3_aa: CASTTDTNYEQYF
cdr3_nt: TGTGCCAGCACCACCGACACAAACTACGAGCAGTACTTC
cdr3_length: 13
j_call: TRBJ2-7
d_call: NA
v_call: TRBV28
clone_size: NA

cdr3_aa: CASKRGVNEKLFF
cdr3_nt: TGTGCCAGCAAGAGAGGGGTAAATGAAAAACTGTTTTTT
cdr3_length: 13
j_call: TRBJ1-4
d_call: NA
v_call: TRBV6-5
clone_size: NA

cdr3_aa: CARQRGQPQHF
cdr3_nt: TGTGCCAGACAAAGGGGTCAGCCCCAGCATTTT
cdr3_length: 11
j_call: TRBJ1-5
d_call: NA
v_call: TRBV19
clone_size: NA

cdr3_aa: CASSTWTGTDTQYF
cdr3_nt: TGTGCCAGCAGTACCTGGACAGGCACAGATACGCAGTATTTT
cdr3_length: 14
j_call: TRBJ2-3
d_call: NA
v_call: TRBV27
clone_size: NA

cdr3_aa: CASSLAGEAFF
cdr3_nt: TGTGCCAGCAGCTTAGCAGGGGAAGCTTTCTTT
cdr3_length: 11
j_call: TRBJ1-1
d_call: NA
v_call: TRBV7-9
clone_size: NA

cdr3_aa: CASSPDGAGNTIYF
cdr3_nt: TGTGCCAGCAGTCCCGATGGGGCTGGAAACACCATATATTTT
cdr3_length: 14
j_call: TRBJ1-3
d_call: NA
v_call: TRBV5-4
clone_size: NA

cdr3_aa: CASSIKVGWDFEQFF
cdr3_nt: TGTGCCAGTAGTATCAAGGTGGGGTGGGACTTTGAGCAGTTCTTC
cdr3_length: 15
j_call: TRBJ2-1
d_call: NA
v_call: TRBV19
clone_size: NA